The rows below give T cell receptor beta chains drawn from one sample of a study of molecular identifiers for immune sequencing clone quantification. TCRdb used MiXCR to reprocess the PCR reads, holding one entry per CDR3 protein. The sample carries under 600,000 distinct CDR3 sequences, roughly 24% recorded once. Sequenced: naive CD8+ T cells from blood, with Jurkat cell RNA spiked in. These receptors originate from a human donor in good health. Some libraries in this study had Jurkat cell RNA spiked in. Each CDR3 is given without its conserved first and last residue. Not all rows give a size; the values are once, few, many and, for expanded clones, a class.

>TRBV5-1|many|TRBJ2-7
ASSLTAASSYEQY
>TRBV3-1|many|TRBJ1-5
ASSQGVRYFDNQPQH
>TRBV14|.|TRBJ1-6
ASSPHMNSPLH
>TRBV3-1|few|TRBJ1-2
ASSQETVNYGYT
>TRBV7-9|.|TRBJ1-4
ASSLAGRPDEKLF
>TRBV7-9|many|TRBJ2-7
ASSSDSPYEQY
>TRBV5-6|many|TRBJ2-3
ASSLTHADTQY
>TRBV15|few|TRBJ2-1
ATSRVAGGEWNEQF
>TRBV5-1|few|TRBJ2-6
ASSLALAGPGANVLT
>TRBV19|.|TRBJ1-5
AAGGPGEQPQH
>TRBV18|few|TRBJ2-5
ASSVEDIQETQY
>TRBV6-5|many|TRBJ2-7
ASSQQGLTVEQY
>TRBV28|.|TRBJ2-1
ASSVPYNEQF
>TRBV11-2|once|TRBJ2-2
ASSPRTGGGTGELF
>TRBV13|once|TRBJ2-3
ASGLERLAGTDTQY
>TRBV9|few|TRBJ2-7
ASSVGQGWEQY
>TRBV5-1|many|TRBJ1-1
ASSPDRPTEAF
>TRBV4-3|few|TRBJ2-2
ASSPGTSTGELF
>TRBV28|.|TRBJ1-5
ASSLSRTGGQPQH
>TRBV4-3|.|TRBJ2-3
ASSQGTLTDTQN
>TRBV5-6|.|TRBJ1-5
ARSLRQSNQPPR